The rows below give T cell receptor beta chains drawn from one sample of a study of T cell clonotyping in hematopoietic cell transplantation. The assay was immunoSEQ multiplex PCR, and TCRdb's table has in-frame clones only and misses some. The table lists just under 20,000 clones, roughly three quarters of them singletons. Material: peripheral blood mononuclear cells. The origin of the receptors is a man in his 60s in good health. Some clones in this sample may be carry-over from other donors' samples. CDR3s include the opening cysteine and the closing phenylalanine or tryptophan. The order of the fields is D gene, clone size, J gene, V gene, CDR3 DNA, CDR3 protein. D genes are given only for firm matches. Expanded clones get a size class; other rows say once, few or many, or leave the size out.

>TRBD1|-|TRBJ2-1|TRBV5-1
TGCGCCAGCAGCTATGGGACAGGGATGAATGAGCAGTTCTTC
CASSYGTGMNEQFF
>-|-|TRBJ1-5|TRBV29-1
TGCAGCGCCCAGTCAGGGGACCAGCCCCAGCATTTT
CSAQSGDQPQHF
>TRBD1|once|TRBJ1-1|TRBV6-6
TGTGCCAGCAGTTCCTCCGGGACAGGGCACACTGAAGCTTTCTTT
CASSSSGTGHTEAFF
>TRBD1|-|TRBJ2-7|TRBV25-1
TGTGCCAGTCGGGACAGGGTCTTGTATGAGCAGTACTTC
CASRDRVLYEQYF
>TRBD2|once|TRBJ2-2|TRBV7-6
TGTGCCAGCAGCGGACCTGGGGGGGTTACGGCCCTTGGGGAGCTGTTTTTT
CASSGPGGVTALGELFF
>TRBD1|-|TRBJ1-5|TRBV19
TGTGCCAGTAGTATAGTTGGACAGGGGGCTCAGCCCCAGCATTTT
CASSIVGQGAQPQHF
>-|-|TRBJ2-4|TRBV11-2
TGTGCCAGCAGCAACGAGCAGGTAGCCAAAAACATTCAGTACTTC
CASSNEQVAKNIQYF
>-|-|TRBJ1-1|TRBV30
TGTGCCTGGAGCGGACTCCCGAACACTGAAGCTTTCTTT
CAWSGLPNTEAFF
>-|-|TRBJ2-3|TRBV18
TGTGCCAGCTCACCACGGGAGCAGGGCACAGATACGCAGTATTTT
CASSPREQGTDTQYF
>TRBD2|few|TRBJ2-5|TRBV5-4
TGTGCCAGCCGACTAGCGGGGATCCAAGAGACCCAGTACTTC
CASRLAGIQETQYF
>TRBD1|few|TRBJ1-2|TRBV2
TGTGCCAGCAGTCGGGACAGTAACTATGGCTACACCTTC
CASSRDSNYGYTF
>TRBD1|-|TRBJ1-6|TRBV6-5
TGTGCCAGCAGTTATACCGGGACAGGGAATAATTCACCCCTCCACTTT
CASSYTGTGNNSPLHF
>TRBD1|few|TRBJ1-6|TRBV5-1
TGCGCCAGCAGCTTGGGTCCAGGGGGCGCGAATTCACCCCTCCACTTT
CASSLGPGGANSPLHF
>-|-|TRBJ2-3|TRBV7-8
TGTGCCAGCAGCTCGACGACTATCACAGATACGCAGTATTTT
CASSSTTITDTQYF
>TRBD1|few|TRBJ2-2|TRBV5-4
TGTGCCAGCAGCCCGGACAGGGTTGCCGGGGAGCTGTTTTTT
CASSPDRVAGELFF
>TRBD1|few|TRBJ1-6|TRBV27
TGTGCCAGCAGTTTCCAGGGGGCTAATTCACCCCTCCACTTT
CASSFQGANSPLHF
>-|-|TRBJ2-3|TRBV30
TGTGCCTGGAGCGGGCTCACAGATACGCAGTATTTT
CAWSGLTDTQYF
>TRBD2|-|TRBJ2-7|TRBV20-1
TGCAGTGCGGAGCGGGACTACGAGCAGTACTTC
CSAERDYEQYF
>TRBD1|-|TRBJ1-5|TRBV30
TGTGCCTGGAGTGGACAGGGTGGGCAGCCCCAGCATTTT
CAWSGQGGQPQHF
>-|-|TRBJ2-5|TRBV28
TGTGCCAGCAGTTTCGAAGGGGCGGGATCGGAGACCCAGTACTTC
CASSFEGAGSETQYF
>TRBD2|-|TRBJ2-5|TRBV4-1
TGCGCCAGCAGCCAAGATCTTTACTCGGCGGGAGGGCAGAAAGAGACCCAGTACTTC
CASSQDLYSAGGQKETQYF
>-|-|TRBJ2-3|TRBV7-8
TGTGCCAGCAGCTTAGTCGGGTCTTCTAGCACAGATACGCAGTATTTT
CASSLVGSSSTDTQYF
>TRBD2|-|TRBJ2-1|TRBV7-3
TGTGCCAGCAGCTCCATCCCTAGCGGGGAGATTTACAATGAGCAGTTCTTC
CASSSIPSGEIYNEQFF
>TRBD2|-|TRBJ2-7|TRBV14
TGTGCCAGCAGCCAACTACTAGCGGGAGGGAGCGAGCAGTACTTC
CASSQLLAGGSEQYF
>-|-|TRBJ1-1|TRBV27
TGTGCCAGCAGGCCCGGAGGGGGAGGCACTGAAGCTTTCTTT
CASRPGGGGTEAFF
>-|-|TRBJ2-7|TRBV6-1
TGTGCCAGCAGTGAGTCGGTTTCCTACGAGCAGTACTTC
CASSESVSYEQYF
>-|-|TRBJ1-1|TRBV11-3
TGTGCCAGCAGCTTAGTGGGGATGGGGGCTTTCTTT
CASSLVGMGAFF
>-|-|TRBJ2-7|TRBV6-5
TGTGCCGCAAGGGGGTATGGTCGGAACGAGCAGTACTTC
CAARGYGRNEQYF
>TRBD1|-|TRBJ1-2|TRBV5-1
TGCGCCAGCAGCCACGGAGGGACAGAAAACTATGGCTACACCTTC
CASSHGGTENYGYTF
>-|-|TRBJ1-5|TRBV2
TGTGCCAGCAGAGGGGTTCTTCCCAATCAGCCCCAGCATTTT
CASRGVLPNQPQHF
>TRBD1|-|TRBJ1-6|TRBV27
TGTGCCAGCAGCGTGGGACAGAGGATTTCACCCCTCCACTTT
CASSVGQRISPLHF
>TRBD1|once|TRBJ1-2|TRBV5-1
TGCGCCAGCAGCCCGAACAGGGGTTACGGCTACACCTTC
CASSPNRGYGYTF
>TRBD1|-|TRBJ2-7|TRBV5-8
TGTGCCAGCAGCATCGTTTCGGGACAGTTCCACGAGCAGTACTTC
CASSIVSGQFHEQYF
>-|-|TRBJ1-4|TRBV30
TGTGCCTGGAGCCCCAATCCTAATGAAAAACTGTTTTTT
CAWSPNPNEKLFF
>-|once|TRBJ1-3|TRBV9
TGTGCCAGCAGCGTGGGGGGTCCCGGAAACACCATATATTTT
CASSVGGPGNTIYF
>-|few|TRBJ2-3|TRBV6-1
TGTGCCAGCATGAGGGGAACAGATACGCAGTATTTT
CASMRGTDTQYF
>TRBD1|-|TRBJ1-4|TRBV6-5
TGTGCCAGCAGGCTGGGGACAGCCTGGGATGAAAAACTGTTTTTT
CASRLGTAWDEKLFF
>-|-|TRBJ2-3|TRBV27
TGTGCCAGCAGTTTCCGGACACACACAGATACGCAGTATTTT
CASSFRTHTDTQYF
>-|-|TRBJ2-7|TRBV11-2
TGTGCCAGCAGTTTCCTTCGCGGTTCCTACGAGCAGTACTTC
CASSFLRGSYEQYF
>-|-|TRBJ1-1|TRBV4-1
TGCGCCAGCAGCCAAGTCTCTGGGGACACTGAAGCTTTCTTT
CASSQVSGDTEAFF
>-|-|TRBJ2-7|TRBV7-2
TGTGCCAGCAGCCGATCCCAAGGGGGCGAGCAGTACTTC
CASSRSQGGEQYF
>-|-|TRBJ2-6|TRBV6-6
TGTGCCAGCAGTTTTACAGTGCTGGGTGCCAACGTCCTGACTTTC
CASSFTVLGANVLTF
>-|-|TRBJ2-1|TRBV19
-
CASTSGLPPLLSYNEQFF